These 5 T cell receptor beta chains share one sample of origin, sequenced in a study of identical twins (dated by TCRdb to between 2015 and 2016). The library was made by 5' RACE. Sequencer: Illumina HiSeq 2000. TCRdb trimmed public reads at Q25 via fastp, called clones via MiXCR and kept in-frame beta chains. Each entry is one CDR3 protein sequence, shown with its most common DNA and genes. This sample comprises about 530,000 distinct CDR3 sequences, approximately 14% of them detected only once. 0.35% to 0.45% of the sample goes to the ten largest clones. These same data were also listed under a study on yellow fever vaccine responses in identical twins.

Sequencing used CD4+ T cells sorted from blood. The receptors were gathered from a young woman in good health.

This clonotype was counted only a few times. In DNA, the CDR3 is TGTGCCAGCAGTCCCTCAGGGGGGGCAGTGGGGAGGTATACGCAGTATTTT. It encodes CASSPSGGAVGRYTQYF. The V and J genes are TRBV12-3 or TRBV12-4 and TRBJ2-3, with D perhaps given as TRBD1 or TRBD2 (7 bases each). Trimming removed 5 bases from V and 7 bases from J, with 25 bases in between. The CDR3 loop spans 17 amino acids.

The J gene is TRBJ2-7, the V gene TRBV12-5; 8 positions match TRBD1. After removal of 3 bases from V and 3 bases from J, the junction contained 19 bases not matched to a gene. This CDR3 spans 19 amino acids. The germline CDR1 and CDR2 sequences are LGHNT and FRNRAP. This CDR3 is CASGLEQKSRDRHSYEQYF. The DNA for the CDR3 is TGTGCTAGTGGTTTAGAACAAAAGTCGCGGGACAGGCATAGCTACGAGCAGTACTTC.

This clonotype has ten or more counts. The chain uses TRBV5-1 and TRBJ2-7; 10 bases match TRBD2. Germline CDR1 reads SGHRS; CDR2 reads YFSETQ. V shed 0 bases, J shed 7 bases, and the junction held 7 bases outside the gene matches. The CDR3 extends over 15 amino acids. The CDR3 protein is CASSLDTSGIGEQYV. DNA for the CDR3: TGCGCCAGCAGCTTGGATACTAGCGGGATAGGTGAGCAGTACGTC.

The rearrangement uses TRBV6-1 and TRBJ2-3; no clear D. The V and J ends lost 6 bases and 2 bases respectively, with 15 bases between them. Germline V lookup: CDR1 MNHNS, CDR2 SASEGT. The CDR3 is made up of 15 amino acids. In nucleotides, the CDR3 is TGTGCCAGCAGCCCCTCCTCGATCGCCACAGATACGCAGTATTTT. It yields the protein CASSPSSIATDTQYF.

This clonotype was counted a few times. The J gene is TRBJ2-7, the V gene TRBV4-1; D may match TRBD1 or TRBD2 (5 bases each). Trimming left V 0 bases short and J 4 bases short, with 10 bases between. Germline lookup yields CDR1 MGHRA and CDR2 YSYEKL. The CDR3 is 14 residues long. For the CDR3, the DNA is TGCGCCAGCAGCCAAGACAGGGAGCGTTACGAGCAGTACGTC. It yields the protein CASSQDRERYEQYV.